This T cell receptor (beta chain) originates from a study of blood T cells in healthy people across ages. Isolation of PBMCs gave at least 6 million cells per sample. It was with a sample-barcoded 5' primer and a J-beta primer mix that a second PCR of about 6 to 11 cycles was run. Each cDNA molecule was tagged by a template-switch adaptor with 12 random nucleotides. A single record per CDR3 protein comes from TCRdb applying MiXCR to the 5' RACE reads. Of 800,000 to 900,000 distinct CDR3 sequences listed, approximately 65% are singletons. Germline V gene lookup returns CDR1 ENHRY and CDR2 SYGVKD. Between the trimmed V and J ends, which lost 4 bases and 8 bases, there was a span of 8 bases. This CDR3 has 11 amino acids.

The TCR originated in a man aged 30-40 years in good health. Sequencing input: blood. The chain uses TRBV10-3 and TRBJ2-5; D unresolved. Written as DNA, the CDR3 is TGTGCCATCAGTGCCGGAGAAACCCAGTACTTC. This codes for CAISAGETQYF.